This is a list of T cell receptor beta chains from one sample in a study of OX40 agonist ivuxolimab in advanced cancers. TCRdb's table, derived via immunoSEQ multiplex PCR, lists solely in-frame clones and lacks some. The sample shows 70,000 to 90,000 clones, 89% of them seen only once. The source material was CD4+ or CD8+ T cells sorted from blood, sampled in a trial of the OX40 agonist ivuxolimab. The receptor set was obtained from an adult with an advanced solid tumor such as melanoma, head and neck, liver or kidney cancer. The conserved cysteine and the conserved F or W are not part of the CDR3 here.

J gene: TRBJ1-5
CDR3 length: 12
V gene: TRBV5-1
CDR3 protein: ASSPDADAMPQH

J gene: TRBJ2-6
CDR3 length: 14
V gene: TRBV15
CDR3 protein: ATSRDLAERANVLT

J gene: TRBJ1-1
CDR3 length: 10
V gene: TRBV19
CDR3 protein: ASKGRNTEAF

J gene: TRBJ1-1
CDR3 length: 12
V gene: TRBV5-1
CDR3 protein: ASSITPGSTEAF

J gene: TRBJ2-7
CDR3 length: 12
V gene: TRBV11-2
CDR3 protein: ASSLVQGAYEQY

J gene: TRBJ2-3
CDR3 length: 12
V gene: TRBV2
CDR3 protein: ASSGQGNLDTQY

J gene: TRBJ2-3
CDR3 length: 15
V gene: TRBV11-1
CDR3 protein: ASSSPLGAASTDTQY

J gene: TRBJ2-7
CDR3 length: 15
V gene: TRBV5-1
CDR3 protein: ASSLSTAGQGSDEQY

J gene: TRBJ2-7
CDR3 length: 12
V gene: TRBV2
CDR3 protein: ASSVRDWGYEQY

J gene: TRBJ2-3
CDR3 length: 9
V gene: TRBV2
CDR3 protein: ASSEAGTQY

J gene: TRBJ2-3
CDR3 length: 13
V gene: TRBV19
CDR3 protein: ASGFFTGAGDTQY

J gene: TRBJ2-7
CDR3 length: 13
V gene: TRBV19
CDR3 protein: ASRTAGGRSYEQY

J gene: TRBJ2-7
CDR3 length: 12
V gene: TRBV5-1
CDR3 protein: ASSLYRGRYEQY

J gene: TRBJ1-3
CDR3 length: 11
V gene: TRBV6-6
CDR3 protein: ASSSYGGNTIY

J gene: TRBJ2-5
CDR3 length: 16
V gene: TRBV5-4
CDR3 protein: ASSLGWRSGAEQETQY

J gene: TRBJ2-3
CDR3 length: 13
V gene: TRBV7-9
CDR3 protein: ASSLGRSTQDTQY

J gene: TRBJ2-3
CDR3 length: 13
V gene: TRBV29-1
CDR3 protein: SVILAGASTDTQY

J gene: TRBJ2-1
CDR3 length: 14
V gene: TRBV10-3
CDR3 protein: AISGRTSGGVHEQF

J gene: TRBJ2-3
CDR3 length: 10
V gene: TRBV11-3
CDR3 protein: ASSKGTDTQY

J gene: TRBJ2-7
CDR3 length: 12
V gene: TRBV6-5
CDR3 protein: ASSYPGRIYEQY

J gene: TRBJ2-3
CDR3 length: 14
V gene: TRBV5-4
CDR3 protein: ASSFISGPTTNTQY

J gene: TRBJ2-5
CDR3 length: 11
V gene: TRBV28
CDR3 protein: ASSLGGVETQY

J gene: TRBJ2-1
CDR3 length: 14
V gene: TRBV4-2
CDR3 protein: ASSQPGLAKNNEQF

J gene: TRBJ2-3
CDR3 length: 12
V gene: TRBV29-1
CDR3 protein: SASTSGGEDTQY

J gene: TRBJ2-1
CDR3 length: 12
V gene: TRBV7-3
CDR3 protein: ASSQNHGYNEQF

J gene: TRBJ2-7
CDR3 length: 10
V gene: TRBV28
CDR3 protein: ASSHRAHEQY

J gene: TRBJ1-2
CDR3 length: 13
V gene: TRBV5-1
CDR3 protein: ASSRVGPGLKGYT

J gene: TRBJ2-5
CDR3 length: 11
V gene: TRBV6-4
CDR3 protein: ASRQGGEETQY

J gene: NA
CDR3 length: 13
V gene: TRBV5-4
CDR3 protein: ASSLVSGRADEQY

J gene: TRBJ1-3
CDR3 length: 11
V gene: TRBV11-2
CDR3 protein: ASSQGVGNTIY

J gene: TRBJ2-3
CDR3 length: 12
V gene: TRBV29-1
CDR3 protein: SSAGGPSTDTQY

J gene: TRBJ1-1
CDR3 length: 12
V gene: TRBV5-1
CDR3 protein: ASSFSGANTEAF

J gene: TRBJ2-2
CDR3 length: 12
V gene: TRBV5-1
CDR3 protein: ASSGIWNTGELF

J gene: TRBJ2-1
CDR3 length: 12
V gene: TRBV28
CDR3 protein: ASRQRGPPNEQF

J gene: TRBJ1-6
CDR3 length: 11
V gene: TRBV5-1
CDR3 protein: ASSLVPGNPLH

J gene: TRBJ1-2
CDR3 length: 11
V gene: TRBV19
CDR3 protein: ASSTRGGLGYT

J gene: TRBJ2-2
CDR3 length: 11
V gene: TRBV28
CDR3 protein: ASSLYGDGELF

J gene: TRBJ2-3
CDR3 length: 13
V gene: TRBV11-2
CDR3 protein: ATHRRFSSTDTQY

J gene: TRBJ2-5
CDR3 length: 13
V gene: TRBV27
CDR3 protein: ASSLWGSGIETQY

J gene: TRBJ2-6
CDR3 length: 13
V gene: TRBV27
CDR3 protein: ASSWGLPGANVLT

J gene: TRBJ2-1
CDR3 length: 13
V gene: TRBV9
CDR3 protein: ASSVQAGGHNEQF

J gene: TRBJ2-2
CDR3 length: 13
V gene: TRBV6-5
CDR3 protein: ASSPGGRGTGELF

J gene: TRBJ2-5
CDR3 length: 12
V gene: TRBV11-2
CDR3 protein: ASSLDISRETQY

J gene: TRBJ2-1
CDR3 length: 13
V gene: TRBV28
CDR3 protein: ASSSPGTSGGEQF

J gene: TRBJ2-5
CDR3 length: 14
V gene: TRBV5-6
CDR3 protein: ASSPLAGARVETQY

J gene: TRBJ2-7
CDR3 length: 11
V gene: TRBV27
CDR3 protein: ASRRGGGYEQY

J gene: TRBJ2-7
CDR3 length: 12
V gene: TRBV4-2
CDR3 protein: ASSSLTGSDEQY

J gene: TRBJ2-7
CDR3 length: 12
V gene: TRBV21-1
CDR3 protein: ASSSEGVGYEQY

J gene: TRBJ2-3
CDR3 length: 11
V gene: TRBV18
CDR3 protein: ASSPRLTDTQY

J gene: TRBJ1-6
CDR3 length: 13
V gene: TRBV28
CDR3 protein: ASSSPQGGRSPLH

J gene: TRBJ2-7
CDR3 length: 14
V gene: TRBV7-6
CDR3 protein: ASSSWGAGGRVEQY

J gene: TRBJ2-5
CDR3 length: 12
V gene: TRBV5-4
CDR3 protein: ASSGTSTQETQY

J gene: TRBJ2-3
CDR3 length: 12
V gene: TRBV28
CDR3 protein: ASSTRRGTDTQY

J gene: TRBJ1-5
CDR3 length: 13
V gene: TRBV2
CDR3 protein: ASSRRGTGNQPQH

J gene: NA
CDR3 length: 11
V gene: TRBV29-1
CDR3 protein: SVEVRNSYEQY

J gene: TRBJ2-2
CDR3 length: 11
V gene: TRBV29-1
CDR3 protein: SVEEAISTELF

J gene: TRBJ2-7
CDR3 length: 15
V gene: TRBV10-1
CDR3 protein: ASSEPFSGTGTNEQY

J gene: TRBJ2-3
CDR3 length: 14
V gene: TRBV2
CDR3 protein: ASSPGLAGGKDTQY

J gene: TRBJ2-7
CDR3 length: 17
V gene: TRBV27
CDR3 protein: ASSFRTGGSSGGNYEQY